This T cell receptor (beta chain) was documented in a study of blood T cell repertoires in COVID-19. Overall study: T cells, B-cell-depleted T cells, or PBMCs provided the cDNA or gDNA that served as material.

Deletions cut 0 bases from V and 7 bases from J, with 15 bases between. Germline V gene data show CDR1 as LGHNT and CDR2 as FRNRAP. CDR3 length: 16 amino acids. The authors' processing: How many nucleated cells were present was estimated from reference gene primer amplification. Repertoires were generated with immunoSEQ multiplex PCR, while TCRdb's copy carries only in-frame clones and drops some. The D gene and trimming were derived from the DNA, and the V and J assignments and clone size from that table. The sample gives a few hundred thousand clones, about 88% of which show up once; roughly 4% is in the top ten. All enrollees were about 18 to 90 years old and from 20 to 30 US areas. During the 2 weeks before they entered the study, exposed participants had met someone with a PCR-confirmed or clinician-diagnosed COVID-19 case.

This receptor was obtained from a woman in her thirties who had been exposed to COVID-19. The chain carries TRBV12-5 and TRBJ1-4; D is perhaps TRBD1 (6 bases). The source material was PBMCs or T cells enriched from blood (not recorded which). Written as DNA, the CDR3 is TGTGCTAGTGGTTTGGTATTGACAGGAGTGGGTGAAAAACTGTTTTTT. This codes for CASGLVLTGVGEKLFF.